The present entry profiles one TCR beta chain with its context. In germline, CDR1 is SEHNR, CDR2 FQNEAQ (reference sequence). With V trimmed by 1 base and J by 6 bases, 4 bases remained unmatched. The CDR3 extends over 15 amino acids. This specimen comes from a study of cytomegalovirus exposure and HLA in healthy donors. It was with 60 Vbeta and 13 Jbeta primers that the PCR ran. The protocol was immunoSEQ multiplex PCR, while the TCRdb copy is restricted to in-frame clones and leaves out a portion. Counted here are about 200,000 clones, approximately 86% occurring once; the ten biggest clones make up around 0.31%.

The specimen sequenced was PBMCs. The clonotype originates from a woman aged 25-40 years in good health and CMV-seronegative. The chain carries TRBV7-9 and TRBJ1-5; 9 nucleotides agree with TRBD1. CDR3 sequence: CASSLVQGAIQPQHF. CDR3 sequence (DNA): TGTGCCAGCAGCTTAGTACAGGGGGCGATTCAGCCCCAGCATTTT.